The 19 T cell receptor beta chains in this list originate from one sample, sequenced in a study of PD-1 blockade in classical Hodgkin lymphoma. Sequencing used immunoSEQ multiplex PCR; TCRdb keeps in-frame clones, though not all of them. The table has about 40,000 clones, about two thirds seen once; the top ten hold about 3%. Relapse after autologous stem cell transplantation occurred in every patient, and brentuximab vedotin exposure varied. The material was peripheral blood mononuclear cells (PBMCs), obtained at baseline. These receptors originate from a human donor with classical Hodgkin lymphoma.

This clone appeared a few times. The CDR3 DNA reads TGTGCCAGCAGCTCTAGTTCACCCCTCCACTTT. The encoded protein is CASSSSSPLHF. The chain couples TRBV7-2 to TRBJ1-6; D unclear. Trimming left V 4 bases short and J 9 bases short, with 4 bases between. The length of the CDR3 is 11 residues. Germline-derived CDR1 and CDR2 are SGHTA and FQGNSA.

The chain employs TRBV28 and TRBJ2-5; D is undetermined. V was shortened by 8 bases and J by 4 bases, with 5 bases between the two germline ends. In germline, CDR1 is MDHEN, CDR2 SYDVKM. This CDR3 has 10 amino acids. CDR3 DNA: TGTGCCAGCCGGGCAGAGACCCAGTACTTC. Amino acid sequence: CASRAETQYF.

The table lists this clone with a few counts. The chain joins TRBV19 to TRBJ2-3; D is ambiguous. Trimming pared 3 bases from V and 0 bases from J, leaving 10 bases between. This CDR3 contains 15 residues. CDR1 is LNHDA and CDR2 is SQIVND in the germline V gene (reference sequence). The CDR3 loop reads CASSISPASTDTQYF. The CDR3 region has the DNA TGTGCCAGTAGTATCTCCCCAGCCAGCACAGATACGCAGTATTTT. The full variable domain, in which reference TRBV19 and TRBJ2-3 provide the parts outside the CDR3, is DGGITQSPKYLFRKEGQNVTLSCEQNLNHDAMYWYRQDPGQGLRLIYYSQIVNDFQKGDIAEGYSVSREKKESFPLTVTSAQKNPTAFYLCASSISPASTDTQYFGPGTRLTVL.

The V gene is TRBV28, the J gene TRBJ2-7; 7 bases are a match to TRBD1. The ends lost 7 bases at V and 1 base at J; junction bases unmatched: 7. This CDR3 has 14 residues. CDR1 is MDHEN and CDR2 is SYDVKM in the germline V gene. For the CDR3, the DNA is TGTGCCAGCACCCAACAGGGGACGTCCTACGAGCAGTACTTC. Its protein is CASTQQGTSYEQYF.

The V and J genes are TRBV10-3 and TRBJ1-2; D is unclear. The ends were cut back, 8 bases at V and 4 bases at J, with 11 bases in the middle. Looked up from germline, CDR1 is ENHRY and CDR2 is SYGVKD. CDR3 size: 12 residues. DNA of the CDR3: TGTGCCATCGAATCTTACGGCTATGGCTACACCTTC. It encodes CAIESYGYGYTF.

This clone came up a few times. The chain uses TRBV11-2 and TRBJ2-2; 7 bases map to TRBD2. The CDR3 is 15 amino acids. The J segment lost 9 bases and the V segment lost 0 bases, leaving 7 bases of the junction unmatched. CDR1 is SGHAT and CDR2 is FQNNGV in the germline V gene. CDR3 in amino acids: CASSLDRGEGRELFF. In DNA, the CDR3 is TGTGCCAGCAGCTTAGATCGTGGGGAGGGTAGGGAGCTGTTTTTT. The full variable domain, its missing parts supplied by reference TRBV11-2 and TRBJ2-2, is EAGVAQSPRYKIIEKRQSVAFWCNPISGHATLYWYQQILGQGPKLLIQFQNNGVVDDSQLPKDRFSAERLKGVDSTLKIQPAKLEDSAVYLCASSLDRGEGRELFFGEGSRLTVL.

The DNA for the CDR3 is TGTGCCAGCAGCTTTGGAGGGTTGGGCTACACCTTC. Translated: CASSFGGLGYTF. V gene TRBV5-5 combines with J gene TRBJ1-2, with D unclear. The germline gives CDR1 SGHKS, CDR2 YYEKEE (reference sequence). Trimming took 2 bases from V and 8 from J, leaving 10 bases between them. The CDR3 covers 12 residues.

In DNA, the CDR3 is TGCGCCAGCTGGAGCGGGGCCGCCTACAATGAGCAGTTCTTC. Protein: CASWSGAAYNEQFF. The chain couples TRBV5-1 to TRBJ2-1; 7 nucleotides align to TRBD2. The CDR3 covers 14 residues. With 7 bases clipped from V and 2 bases from J, the junction kept 6 bases outside the gene matches. Per germline, CDR1 SGHRS and CDR2 YFSETQ.

The V call is TRBV5-1, the J call TRBJ2-3, with D possibly matching TRBD1 (7 bases). The CDR3 length is 15 residues. The germline V gene encodes CDR1 SGHRS and CDR2 YFSETQ. The V gene lost 7 bases and the J gene lost 0 bases, with 15 bases spanning the gap. The CDR3 here is CASARGETSTDTQYF. CDR3 in DNA: TGCGCCAGCGCCAGGGGGGAGACTAGCACAGATACGCAGTATTTT.

This clone was observed a few times. The gene calls are TRBV7-8 and TRBJ2-7, with 7 bases aligning to TRBD2. Germline V gene lookup returns CDR1 SGHVS and CDR2 FQNEAQ. The ends lost 0 bases at V and 4 bases at J; junction bases unmatched: 9. This CDR3 has 16 residues. The CDR3 loop reads CASSLAPSGTLYEQYF. Here the CDR3 DNA reads TGTGCCAGCAGCTTAGCCCCCAGCGGGACCTTATACGAGCAGTACTTC.

The rearrangement joins TRBV9 to TRBJ1-1, with D possibly TRBD1 on 6 matching bases. The CDR3 loop spans 16 amino acids. V lost 0 bases and J 8 bases, leaving 20 bases between the germline ends. Germline V gene sequence: CDR1 SGDLS, CDR2 YYNGEE. The CDR3 nucleotides are TGTGCCAGCAGCGTAGGAGGTAGTGGGAAACAGGGAGAAGCTTTCTTT. Translation: CASSVGGSGKQGEAFF.

This chain connects TRBV15 to TRBJ2-7, with D tentatively TRBD2 (6 bases). The CDR3 runs to 16 residues. Trimming removed 3 bases from V and 5 bases from J, with 20 bases in between. Germline CDR1 LNHNV, CDR2 YYDKDF (reference sequence). The CDR3 nucleotides are TGTGCCACCAGCAGGCCCCGAAGGACTATCGGAAACGAGCAGTACTTC. Translation gives CATSRPRRTIGNEQYF. Full variable domain (outside the CDR3, taken from reference TRBV15 and TRBJ2-7): DAMVIQNPRYQVTQFGKPVTLSCSQTLNHNVMYWYQQKSSQAPKLLFHYYDKDFNNEADTPDNFQSRRPNTSFCFLDIRSPGLGDTAMYLCATSRPRRTIGNEQYFGPGTRLTVT.

The chain couples TRBV6-5 to TRBJ1-1, with D possibly TRBD1 on 5 matching bases. The germline V gene encodes CDR1 MNHEY and CDR2 SVGAGI. This CDR3 has 11 amino acids. Trimming cost V 5 bases and J 7 bases, with 8 bases left between them. CDR3 nucleotides: TGTGCCAGCAGTCATGGGGGTGAAGCTTTCTTT. Encoded protein: CASSHGGEAFF.

The chain couples TRBV29-1 to TRBJ2-7; D is ambiguous. Germline CDR1 is SQVTM and CDR2 is ANQGSEA. This CDR3 has 13 residues. Trimming took off 5 bases at V and 0 bases at J, with 11 bases between the two ends. CDR3 sequence: CSVRARSSYEQYF. For the CDR3, the DNA is TGCAGCGTTAGAGCCAGGAGCTCCTACGAGCAGTACTTC.

V gene TRBV29-1 combines with J gene TRBJ2-1; possibly TRBD2 for D (5 bases). Looked up from germline, CDR1 is SQVTM and CDR2 is ANQGSEA. The CDR3 extends over 12 amino acids. Trimming left V 4 bases short and J 1 base short, with 5 bases between. CDR3 loop: CSVAGSYNEQFF. For the CDR3, the DNA is TGCAGCGTTGCGGGGTCCTACAATGAGCAGTTCTTC.

The chain uses TRBV6-5 and TRBJ2-1, with TRBD1 matching 9 bases. This CDR3 region has 15 residues. Germline V gene data show CDR1 as MNHEY and CDR2 as SVGAGI. Unmatched junction bases numbered 7, after V lost 6 bases and J lost 4 bases. DNA of the CDR3: TGTGCCAGCAGCAGGCTAGGGACAGGGTACAATGAGCAGTTCTTC. It yields the protein CASSRLGTGYNEQFF.

The CDR3 bases are TGTGCCAGCATTTATAGGGGGACAGGGGCCGCGAATGAGCAGTTCTTC. Translated: CASIYRGTGAANEQFF. The chain carries TRBV27 and TRBJ2-1, with 10 nucleotides matching TRBD1. CDR1 and CDR2 from the germline V gene are MNHEY and SMNVEV (reference sequence). The CDR3 covers 16 residues. Germline trimming cut 7 bases from V and 7 bases from J; bases unmatched to any gene: 13.

This chain connects TRBV30 to TRBJ2-3; D possibly corresponds to TRBD1 (5 bases). Germline values: CDR1 GTSNPN, CDR2 SVGIG (reference sequence). CDR3 length: 13 residues. The CDR3 is CACKGLVTDTQYF. The DNA for the CDR3 is TGTGCTTGCAAGGGGCTGGTCACAGATACGCAGTATTTT.

The J gene is TRBJ1-1, the V gene TRBV6-1; D unresolved. This CDR3 region has 17 residues. V was clipped by 0 bases and J by 5 bases, with 19 bases between them. The germline V gene encodes CDR1 MNHNS and CDR2 SASEGT. The CDR3 loop reads CASSEAPRTTKITEAFF. The CDR3 nucleotides are TGTGCCAGCAGTGAAGCGCCCCGGACCACTAAGATAACTGAAGCTTTCTTT.